The 19 T cell receptor beta chains given below trace back to one sample, sequenced in a study of beta chain features in type 1 diabetes. Reverse transcription of all isolated RNA meant that expressed TCRB transcripts were sequenced. Libraries were prepared by immunoSEQ multiplex PCR; TCRdb keeps only in-frame clonotypes and omits some of them. The sample has 680,000 or so clones; around 15% are singletons. Sequencing was carried out using naive CD4+ T cells from blood. Receptors originate from a young man in good health.

In its sample, this clone was seen many times. The same CDR3 is also encoded by other DNA sequences in this sample. The gene calls are TRBV14 and TRBJ2-6; D call uncertain. CDR1 and CDR2 (germline): SGHDN, FVKESK. V shed 5 bases and J shed 0 bases, with 5 bases lying between them. The CDR3 runs to 14 residues. CDR3 sequence reads: CASSSTSGANVLTF. CDR3 in DNA: TGTGCCAGCAGCTCAACCTCTGGGGCCAACGTCCTGACTTTC.

This clone has a handful of counts. The chain is built from TRBV4-3 and TRBJ1-2; TRBD1 is a possible D gene (6 bases). The CDR3 consists of 15 residues. V lost 0 bases to trimming and J lost 8 bases, with 16 bases between them. CDR1 is LGHNA and CDR2 is YSLEER in the germline V gene. The CDR3 region has the DNA TGCGCCAGCAGCCAAGATGTTCGACAGGTTGCGGGCTACACCTTC. This codes for CASSQDVRQVAGYTF.

This chain links TRBV7-2 with TRBJ1-4; the D gene is possibly TRBD1 (6 bases). This CDR3 contains 15 residues. Trimming removed 7 bases at V and 3 bases at J, with 15 bases between. Germline assignment: CDR1 SGHTA and CDR2 FQGNSA. Here the CDR3 DNA reads TGTGCCAGCAAACCCCCGGGACACGCTAATGAAAAACTGTTTTTT. Its protein product is CASKPPGHANEKLFF.

The chain uses TRBV21-1 and TRBJ2-7; the D call TRBD2 from the table was never checked on the DNA. TRBV21-1 is a documented pseudogene. CDR3 size: 13 residues. The CDR3 loop reads CASSKLRRYEQYF. The CDR3, as DNA: TGTGCCAGCAGCAAACTACGGAGATACGAGCAGTACTTC.

The chain recombines TRBV5-1 with TRBJ1-5, with D hard to call. V was trimmed by 5 bases and J by 2 bases, leaving 11 bases between them. The CDR3 is 14 amino acids. Germline V gene lookup returns CDR1 SGHRS and CDR2 YFSETQ. Written as DNA, the CDR3 is TGCGCCAGCAGGGTAGGCTTGGGCAATCAGCCCCAGCATTTT. It is translated as CASRVGLGNQPQHF.

This clone was seen only a few times. J is TRBJ2-3 and V is TRBV14; 9 nucleotides line up with TRBD2. Germline-derived CDR1 and CDR2 are SGHDN and FVKESK. Trimming took 0 bases from V and 0 from J; bases not matched to a gene: 16. The CDR3 covers 21 residues. The CDR3 nucleotides are TGTGCCAGCAGCCAAGATTCATTACGCCTAGCGGGGATCACTAGCACAGATACGCAGTATTTT. Its protein is CASSQDSLRLAGITSTDTQYF. The full variable domain, rest sourced from reference TRBV14 and TRBJ2-3, is EAGVTQFPSHSVIEKGQTVTLRCDPISGHDNLYWYRRVMGKEIKFLLHFVKESKQDESGMPNNRFLAERTGGTYSTLKVQPAELEDSGVYFCASSQDSLRLAGITSTDTQYFGPGTRLTVL.

The gene calls are TRBV6-1 and TRBJ1-2; possible D gene TRBD1, 6 bases. Germline values: CDR1 MNHNS, CDR2 SASEGT. Trimming took 6 bases from V and 6 from J, leaving 14 bases between them. This CDR3 has 13 residues. CDR3 coding DNA: TGTGCCAGCAGACTAACAGGGATCAATGGCTACACCTTC. Its translation is CASRLTGINGYTF.

This clone has more than one count but fewer than ten. This chain links TRBV5-1 with TRBJ1-1; 8 bases agree with TRBD1. CDR1 is SGHRS, CDR2 YFSETQ, per germline. V lost 4 bases to trimming and J lost 0 bases; unmatched junction nucleotides: 8. This CDR3 is 16 amino acids long. CDR3 coding DNA: TGCGCCAGCAGCCCCCCCCGGACAGGGATGAACACTGAAGCTTTCTTT. It translates to CASSPPRTGMNTEAFF.

The table lists this clone with a few counts. V usage is TRBV28 and J usage is TRBJ2-3, with D unclear. Germline V gene lookup returns CDR1 MDHEN and CDR2 SYDVKM. V was clipped by 3 bases and J by 0 bases, with 10 bases between them. The CDR3 covers 15 residues. This chain's CDR3 is CASSFYPSSTDTQYF. CDR3 DNA sequence: TGTGCCAGCAGTTTTTATCCCTCTAGCACAGATACGCAGTATTTT.

The chain combines TRBV19 with TRBJ1-2; no definite D call. V lost 4 bases and J 3 bases, leaving 9 bases between the germline ends. Germline V gene data show CDR1 as LNHDA and CDR2 as SQIVND (reference sequence). This CDR3 spans 13 amino acids. CDR3 residues: CASSTGDDYGYTF. The CDR3 nucleotides are TGTGCCAGTAGTACGGGCGATGACTATGGCTACACCTTC. The full variable domain, rest sourced from reference TRBV19 and TRBJ1-2, is DGGITQSPKYLFRKEGQNVTLSCEQNLNHDAMYWYRQDPGQGLRLIYYSQIVNDFQKGDIAEGYSVSREKKESFPLTVTSAQKNPTAFYLCASSTGDDYGYTFGSGTRLTVV.

The chain's CDR3 is CASSQPPGLETQYF. The CDR3 nucleotides read TGTGCCAGCAGCCAACCACCGGGACTAGAAACCCAGTACTTC. The rearrangement links TRBV4-2 to TRBJ2-5; 8 bases agree with TRBD2. Unmatched junction bases numbered 7, after V lost 2 bases and J lost 8 bases. The CDR3 runs 14 residues. Germline CDR1 reads LGHNA; CDR2 reads YNFKEQ.

This clone was detected only a few times. This chain connects TRBV7-9 to TRBJ1-6; TRBD1 matches 8 bases. Germline-derived CDR1 and CDR2 are SEHNR and FQNEAQ (reference sequence). Trimming took 1 base from V and 12 from J; bases not matched to a gene: 8. The CDR3 covers 15 residues. The CDR3 spells CASSLDGQGGRPLHF. CDR3 bases: TGTGCCAGCAGCTTAGACGGACAGGGCGGGAGACCCCTCCACTTT. Filled out from reference TRBV7-9 and TRBJ1-6, the complete variable domain reads DTGVSQNPRHKITKRGQNVTFRCDPISEHNRLYWYRQTLGQGPEFLTYFQNEAQLEKSRLLSDRFSAERPKGSFSTLEIQRTEQGDSAMYLCASSLDGQGGRPLHFGNGTRLTVT.

This clone was seen more than once but under ten times. The chain employs TRBV21-1 and TRBJ2-7. TRBV21-1 is described as a pseudogene. The CDR3 consists of 14 residues. This chain's CDR3 is CASSKVQGVREQYF. CDR3 nucleotide sequence: TGTGCCAGCAGCAAAGTCCAGGGAGTGAGAGAGCAGTACTTC.

This chain links TRBV11-2 with TRBJ1-3; D not certain. Germline-derived CDR1 and CDR2 are SGHAT and FQNNGV. Trimming cost V 4 bases and J 8 bases, with 9 bases left between them. CDR3 length equals 12 residues. The CDR3 sequence: CASSSARDTIYF. In nucleotides, the CDR3 is TGTGCCAGCAGCTCCGCCCGGGACACCATATATTTT.

This clone has a handful of counts. The chain links TRBV2 to TRBJ2-7; D may be TRBD2 (5 bases). The CDR3 runs to 14 residues. Germline V gives CDR1 SNHLY, CDR2 FYNNEI. With 6 bases removed from V and 4 bases from J, the gap between germline ends came to 16 bases. CDR3 loop: CASRFPGGPYEQYF. The CDR3 DNA follows: TGTGCCAGCAGATTCCCTGGAGGCCCTTACGAGCAGTACTTC. The full variable domain, rest sourced from reference TRBV2 and TRBJ2-7, is EPEVTQTPSHQVTQMGQEVILRCVPISNHLYFYWYRQILGQKVEFLVSFYNNEISEKSEIFDDQFSVERPDGSNFTLKIRSTKLEDSAMYFCASRFPGGPYEQYFGPGTRLTVT.

The J gene is TRBJ2-3, the V gene TRBV6-1; TRBD1 matches at 11 bases. The V and J ends lost 7 bases and 5 bases, in that order; junction bases with no gene match: 8. Per the germline V gene, CDR1 is MNHNS and CDR2 is SASEGT. This CDR3 comprises 15 residues. This CDR3 reads CASNPGQGARDTQYF. The CDR3 bases are TGTGCCAGCAACCCAGGACAGGGGGCAAGAGATACGCAGTATTTT.

Comment on this clone: At one of its ends the junction is not consistent with the germline gene, which may arise from a read error. The V call is TRBV30, the J call TRBJ1-2; D uncertain. Germline values: CDR1 GTSNPN, CDR2 SVGIG (reference sequence). The CDR3 runs 12 residues. This chain's CDR3 is CTWSPSLYGYTF. Here the CDR3 DNA reads TGTACCTGGAGTCCCTCCCTCTATGGCTACACCTTC.

The rearrangement links TRBV28 to TRBJ1-2, with D unresolved. CDR1 MDHEN and CDR2 SYDVKM come from the germline V gene. The V and J ends lost 6 bases and 2 bases respectively, with 10 bases between them. CDR3 length: 13 residues. DNA for the CDR3: TGTGCCAGCAGGGTCGCAGAAAACTATGGCTACACCTTC. Translation: CASRVAENYGYTF.

The chain couples TRBV6-6 to TRBJ2-2, with unresolved D. V lost 6 bases, J lost 0 bases, and 11 bases lay in between. The CDR3 totals 15 residues. From germline, CDR1 is MNHNY and CDR2 SVGAGI (reference sequence). CDR3 sequence reads: CASRRPTANTGELFF. In DNA, the CDR3 is TGTGCCAGCAGACGACCCACAGCGAACACCGGGGAGCTGTTTTTT.